This T cell receptor beta chain was sequenced during a study of T cell repertoires in cytomegalovirus infection. Study-wide background: Well-studied HLA-B-restricted epitopes and recently identified HLA-C-restricted epitopes of CMV were both used in the study. Findings and limits, study-wide: In two of eight donors, the top clonotype was HLA-C-restricted CMV-specific. Carriers of CMV plus the relevant HLA were identified by cumulative public TCR beta family frequency.

Germline V lookup: CDR1 MNHEY, CDR2 SMNVEV (reference sequence). The CDR3 sequence is 16 residues long. One entry per CDR3 protein results from TCRdb running MiXCR on the reads. The sample shows 650,000 to 900,000 distinct CDR3 sequences, over 25% of them seen only once. Comment on this clonotype: What it binds is not known. Germline and junction disagree at one end, which may indicate a read error.

The sample in question was cultured CD8+ T cells from PBMCs, obtained from culture after CMV antigen stimulation. This chain connects TRBV27 to TRBJ2-3, with TRBD1 matching 7 bases. The clonotype was recovered from a human donor in good health (CMV status not recorded). Some clones in this sample may be carry-over from other donors' samples. Here the CDR3 DNA reads TGTGTCAGCAGCTGGGACAGCCCGAGTATCACAGATACGCAGTATTTT. Residues: CVSSWDSPSITDTQYF.